A selection of T cell receptor beta chains follows, all from one sample in a study of cytomegalovirus exposure and HLA in healthy donors. The assay was immunoSEQ multiplex PCR, and TCRdb's table has in-frame clones only and misses some. The sample has 70,000 to 80,000 clones, almost 85% seen once; the top ten hold 1.5% to 2%. Material for sequencing was PBMCs. The receptors were sampled from a man aged 18 to 29 in good health and CMV-seronegative. CDR3s include the opening cysteine and the closing phenylalanine or tryptophan. Each record gives: D gene, V gene, CDR3 length, J gene, clone size, CDR3 DNA, CDR3 protein. D genes are given only for firm matches. Size values are once, few and many counts, or a class for expanded clones, and some rows have none.

D gene: TRBD1; V gene: TRBV9; CDR3 length: 15; J gene: TRBJ1-3; clone size: -; CDR3 DNA: TGTGCCAGCAGCAGAAGCCGGGACAGGGCAAACACCATATATTTT; CDR3 protein: CASSRSRDRANTIYF
D gene: -; V gene: TRBV7-9; CDR3 length: 12; J gene: TRBJ2-4; clone size: few; CDR3 DNA: TGTGCCAGCAGCTTGAGTATAAACATTCAGTACTTC; CDR3 protein: CASSLSINIQYF
D gene: -; V gene: TRBV7-3; CDR3 length: 14; J gene: TRBJ2-5; clone size: -; CDR3 DNA: TGTGCCAGCAGCTTACTAGGGCCAGGGGAGACCCAGTACTTC; CDR3 protein: CASSLLGPGETQYF
D gene: -; V gene: TRBV6-1; CDR3 length: 13; J gene: TRBJ2-7; clone size: -; CDR3 DNA: TGTGCCAGCAGTGGACAGTTTTACTACGAGCAGTACTTC; CDR3 protein: CASSGQFYYEQYF
D gene: TRBD2; V gene: TRBV7-9; CDR3 length: 18; J gene: TRBJ2-1; clone size: once; CDR3 DNA: TGTGCCAGCGGCCCGGGACTAGCGGGAGTAGGGTCTTACAATGAGCAGTTCTTC; CDR3 protein: CASGPGLAGVGSYNEQFF
D gene: TRBD1; V gene: TRBV5-6; CDR3 length: 17; J gene: TRBJ1-2; clone size: -; CDR3 DNA: TGTGCCAGCAGCGCTCCTGGACAGGGGGTTCTTAACTATGGCTACACCTTC; CDR3 protein: CASSAPGQGVLNYGYTF
D gene: -; V gene: TRBV19; CDR3 length: 13; J gene: TRBJ2-1; clone size: -; CDR3 DNA: TGTGCCAGTAGTCTCCGTGGAGGGCTTGAGCAGTTCTTC; CDR3 protein: CASSLRGGLEQFF
D gene: TRBD1; V gene: TRBV11-3; CDR3 length: 13; J gene: TRBJ2-1; clone size: -; CDR3 DNA: TGTGCCAGCAGCTTACAGGGGGCCAATGAGCAGTTCTTC; CDR3 protein: CASSLQGANEQFF
D gene: -; V gene: TRBV28; CDR3 length: 13; J gene: TRBJ2-7; clone size: -; CDR3 DNA: TGTGCCAGCAATACAGGAAGCTCCTACGAGCAGTACTTC; CDR3 protein: CASNTGSSYEQYF
D gene: -; V gene: TRBV4-1; CDR3 length: 14; J gene: TRBJ2-7; clone size: -; CDR3 DNA: TGCGCCAGCAGCCCAACGGGGACACTCTACGAGCAGTACTTC; CDR3 protein: CASSPTGTLYEQYF
D gene: TRBD1; V gene: TRBV10-2; CDR3 length: 15; J gene: TRBJ1-6; clone size: -; CDR3 DNA: TGCGCCAGCAGTGAGTCCGAGACAGGGGATTCACCCCTCCACTTT; CDR3 protein: CASSESETGDSPLHF
D gene: TRBD1; V gene: TRBV7-3; CDR3 length: 15; J gene: TRBJ2-4; clone size: -; CDR3 DNA: TGTGCCAGCAGCTCGACAGGGGGAGGGAAAAACATTCAGTACTTC; CDR3 protein: CASSSTGGGKNIQYF
D gene: TRBD2; V gene: TRBV29-1; CDR3 length: 13; J gene: TRBJ2-3; clone size: few; CDR3 DNA: TGCAGCGTTGAAGCCCCCCTAGCGGGATGGGAGTATTTT; CDR3 protein: CSVEAPLAGWEYF
D gene: -; V gene: TRBV30; CDR3 length: 12; J gene: TRBJ1-1; clone size: -; CDR3 DNA: TGTGCCTGGGGACTGCCGAACACTGAAGCTTTCTTT; CDR3 protein: CAWGLPNTEAFF
D gene: -; V gene: TRBV6-1; CDR3 length: 15; J gene: TRBJ2-5; clone size: -; CDR3 DNA: TGTGCCAGCGTCGTTCCCTTCCCAAGGGGAGAGACCCAGTACTTC; CDR3 protein: CASVVPFPRGETQYF
D gene: TRBD1; V gene: TRBV19; CDR3 length: 15; J gene: TRBJ2-7; clone size: -; CDR3 DNA: TGTGCCAGTAGTGTAGGGACAGGCCAATCCTACGAGCAGTACTTC; CDR3 protein: CASSVGTGQSYEQYF
D gene: TRBD2; V gene: TRBV11-2; CDR3 length: 16; J gene: TRBJ2-7; clone size: -; CDR3 DNA: TGTGCCAGCAGCTTAGGCCGTAGCGGGAGAGTGTACGAGCAGTACTTC; CDR3 protein: CASSLGRSGRVYEQYF
D gene: -; V gene: TRBV28; CDR3 length: 13; J gene: TRBJ1-5; clone size: -; CDR3 DNA: TGTGCCAGCAGTTTATTTCCGTCCGGTCCCCAGCATTTT; CDR3 protein: CASSLFPSGPQHF
D gene: TRBD1; V gene: TRBV28; CDR3 length: 14; J gene: TRBJ1-2; clone size: -; CDR3 DNA: TGTGCCAGCAGTTTCTATCGGACAGGCTATGGCTACACCTTC; CDR3 protein: CASSFYRTGYGYTF
D gene: -; V gene: TRBV10-1; CDR3 length: 13; J gene: TRBJ1-1; clone size: -; CDR3 DNA: TGCGCCAGCAGGGGGGCGGCACACACTGAAGCTTTCTTT; CDR3 protein: CASRGAAHTEAFF
D gene: -; V gene: TRBV30; CDR3 length: 15; J gene: TRBJ2-3; clone size: -; CDR3 DNA: TGTGCCTGGAGTGTTTTATCCGGGGGTAAGGATACGCAGTATTTT; CDR3 protein: CAWSVLSGGKDTQYF
D gene: -; V gene: TRBV6-6; CDR3 length: 11; J gene: TRBJ2-1; clone size: -; CDR3 DNA: TGTGCCAGCAGCCGGTCCGGTGAGCAGTTCTTC; CDR3 protein: CASSRSGEQFF
D gene: TRBD1; V gene: TRBV18; CDR3 length: 17; J gene: TRBJ1-4; clone size: -; CDR3 DNA: TGTGCCAGCTCACCGAAGACAGGGGGCGGTACTAATGAAAAACTGTTTTTT; CDR3 protein: CASSPKTGGGTNEKLFF
D gene: -; V gene: TRBV27; CDR3 length: 13; J gene: TRBJ2-3; clone size: few; CDR3 DNA: TGTGCCAGCAACAAACCTGGCACAGATACGCAGTATTTT; CDR3 protein: CASNKPGTDTQYF
D gene: -; V gene: TRBV5-4; CDR3 length: 15; J gene: TRBJ2-6; clone size: -; CDR3 DNA: TGTGCCAGCAGTCTACGGGATTCTGGGGCCAACGTCCTGACTTTC; CDR3 protein: CASSLRDSGANVLTF
D gene: -; V gene: TRBV20-1; CDR3 length: 11; J gene: TRBJ1-4; clone size: -; CDR3 DNA: TGCAGTGCTATTTTCGGTGAAAAACTGTTTTTT; CDR3 protein: CSAIFGEKLFF
D gene: -; V gene: TRBV15; CDR3 length: 18; J gene: TRBJ1-5; clone size: -; CDR3 DNA: TGTGCCACCAGCAGAGGAAAATCCGGGTCCCTTCTCAATCAGCCCCAGCATTTT; CDR3 protein: CATSRGKSGSLLNQPQHF
D gene: -; V gene: TRBV7-9; CDR3 length: 16; J gene: TRBJ1-4; clone size: -; CDR3 DNA: TGTGCCAGCAGCTCCCCGATTGGAGGCTATAATGAAAAACTGTTTTTT; CDR3 protein: CASSSPIGGYNEKLFF
D gene: -; V gene: TRBV23-1; CDR3 length: 18; J gene: TRBJ2-3; clone size: -; CDR3 DNA: TGCGCCGCGGACCGCTCCGGGACACGAGTTATACTCACAGATACGCAGTATTTT; CDR3 protein: CAADRSGTRVILTDTQYF
D gene: TRBD1; V gene: TRBV28; CDR3 length: 15; J gene: TRBJ1-5; clone size: -; CDR3 DNA: TGTGCCAGCAGTTTATTCAGGACAGGGGGTCAGCCCCAGCATTTT; CDR3 protein: CASSLFRTGGQPQHF
D gene: -; V gene: TRBV27; CDR3 length: 14; J gene: TRBJ1-2; clone size: few; CDR3 DNA: TGTGCCGCTTCAGAAGGAGGGCAGAACTATGGCTACACCTTC; CDR3 protein: CAASEGGQNYGYTF
D gene: -; V gene: TRBV28; CDR3 length: 12; J gene: TRBJ2-7; clone size: -; CDR3 DNA: TGTGCCAGCTCGGAGGTTTCCTACGAGCAGTACTTC; CDR3 protein: CASSEVSYEQYF
D gene: -; V gene: TRBV6-5; CDR3 length: 13; J gene: TRBJ1-5; clone size: -; CDR3 DNA: TGTGCCAGCAGTTACGGGGAGAAAGGGCCCCAGCATTTT; CDR3 protein: CASSYGEKGPQHF
D gene: -; V gene: TRBV27; CDR3 length: 13; J gene: TRBJ2-2; clone size: -; CDR3 DNA: TGTGCCAGCAGTTGGGTACAGAGCGGGGAGCTGTTTTTT; CDR3 protein: CASSWVQSGELFF
D gene: -; V gene: TRBV10-3; CDR3 length: 16; J gene: TRBJ2-5; clone size: -; CDR3 DNA: TGTGCCATCAGTGATTTTGGTAGCGGCCCGCAAGAGACCCAGTACTTC; CDR3 protein: CAISDFGSGPQETQYF
D gene: -; V gene: TRBV5-4; CDR3 length: 13; J gene: TRBJ2-7; clone size: -; CDR3 DNA: TGTGCCAGCAGCACCCCACAGCCGTACGAGCAGTACTTC; CDR3 protein: CASSTPQPYEQYF
D gene: -; V gene: TRBV19; CDR3 length: 14; J gene: TRBJ2-7; clone size: -; CDR3 DNA: TGTGCCAGTAGTCCCTTTGGGACACACTACGAGCAGTACTTC; CDR3 protein: CASSPFGTHYEQYF
D gene: -; V gene: TRBV5-6; CDR3 length: 16; J gene: TRBJ1-1; clone size: -; CDR3 DNA: TGTGCCAGCAGCTTGGAGTCAGGGGAGAGGAGCACTGAAGCTTTCTTT; CDR3 protein: CASSLESGERSTEAFF
D gene: -; V gene: TRBV9; CDR3 length: 14; J gene: TRBJ1-1; clone size: -; CDR3 DNA: TGTGCCAGCAGGCGGGACTTAATGAACACTGAAGCTTTCTTT; CDR3 protein: CASRRDLMNTEAFF
D gene: -; V gene: TRBV5-4; CDR3 length: 15; J gene: TRBJ2-1; clone size: -; CDR3 DNA: TGTGCCAGCAGCCCCCCCTTGAACTATGGGAATGAGCAGTTCTTC; CDR3 protein: CASSPPLNYGNEQFF
D gene: TRBD1; V gene: TRBV7-9; CDR3 length: 14; J gene: TRBJ2-7; clone size: -; CDR3 DNA: TGTGCCAGCAGCCTCTGGGACAGGGTTGGCGAGCAGTACTTC; CDR3 protein: CASSLWDRVGEQYF
D gene: -; V gene: TRBV10-3; CDR3 length: 14; J gene: TRBJ2-3; clone size: once; CDR3 DNA: TGTGCCATCAGTGATGGGCTAGCCTTGGATACGCAGTATTTT; CDR3 protein: CAISDGLALDTQYF